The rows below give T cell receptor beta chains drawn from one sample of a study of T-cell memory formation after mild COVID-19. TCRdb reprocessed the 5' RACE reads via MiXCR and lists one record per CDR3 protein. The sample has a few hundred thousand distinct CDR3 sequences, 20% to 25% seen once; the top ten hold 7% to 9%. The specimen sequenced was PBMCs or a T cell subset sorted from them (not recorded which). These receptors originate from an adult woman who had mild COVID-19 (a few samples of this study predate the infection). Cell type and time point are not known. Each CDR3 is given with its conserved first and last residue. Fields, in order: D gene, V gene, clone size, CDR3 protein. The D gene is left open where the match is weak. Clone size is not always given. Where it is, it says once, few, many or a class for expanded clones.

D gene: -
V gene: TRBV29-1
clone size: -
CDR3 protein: CSDRGAVFSHESNEQFF

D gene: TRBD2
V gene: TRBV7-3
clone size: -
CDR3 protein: CASSLTSGRAHTQYF

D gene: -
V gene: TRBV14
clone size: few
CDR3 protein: CASSLHSGPLGETQYF

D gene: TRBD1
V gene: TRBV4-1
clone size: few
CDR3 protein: CASSLQRDRAYGYTF

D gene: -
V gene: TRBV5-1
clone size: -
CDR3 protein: CASSLRMTYEQYF

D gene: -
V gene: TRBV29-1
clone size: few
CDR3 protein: CSVGGITSSYEQYF

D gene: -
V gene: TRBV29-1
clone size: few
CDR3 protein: CSVDGSTDTQYF

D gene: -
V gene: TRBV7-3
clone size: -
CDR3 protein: CASSLTFSGANVLTF

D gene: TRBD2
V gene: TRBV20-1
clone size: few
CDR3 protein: CSARDVAGWYQETQYF

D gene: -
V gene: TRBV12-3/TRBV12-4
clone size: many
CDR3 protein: CASSWGETQYF

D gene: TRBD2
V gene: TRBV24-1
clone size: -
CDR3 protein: CATSDLLAGGGNEQFF

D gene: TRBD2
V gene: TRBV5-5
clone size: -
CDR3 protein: CASSFMPGLVAYEQYF

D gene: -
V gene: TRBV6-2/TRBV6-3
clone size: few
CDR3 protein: CASSKRVRETQYF

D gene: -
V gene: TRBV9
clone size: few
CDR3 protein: CASSVGGAPSSIDEQYF

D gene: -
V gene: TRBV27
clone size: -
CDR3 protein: CASSMRAQETQYF

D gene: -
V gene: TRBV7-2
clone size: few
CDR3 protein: CASTTDGGGGTDTQYF

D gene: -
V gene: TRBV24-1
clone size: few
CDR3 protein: CATSDLAGDTEAFF

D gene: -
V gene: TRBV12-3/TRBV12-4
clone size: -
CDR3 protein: CASSSAGPVEQFF

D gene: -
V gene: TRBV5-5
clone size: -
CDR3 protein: CASSVYVGDEQYF

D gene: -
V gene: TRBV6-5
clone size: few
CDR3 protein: CASSPAVGRNEQFF

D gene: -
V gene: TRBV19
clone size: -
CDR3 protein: CASSMTGTINYGYTF

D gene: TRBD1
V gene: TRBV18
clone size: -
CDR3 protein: CASSLTGLEYEQYF

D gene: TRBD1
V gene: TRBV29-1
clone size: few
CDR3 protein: CSGQTGQGSTDTQYF

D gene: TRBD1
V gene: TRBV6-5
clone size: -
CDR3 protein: CASSSPGQGINEQYF

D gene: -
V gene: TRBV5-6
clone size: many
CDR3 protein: CASSLVAVSSYEQYF

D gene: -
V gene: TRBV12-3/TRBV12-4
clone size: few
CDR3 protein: CASSPSTGNTEAFF

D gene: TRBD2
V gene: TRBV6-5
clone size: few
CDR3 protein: CASRSSGGTTYNEQFF

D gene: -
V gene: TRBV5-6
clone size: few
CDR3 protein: CASSLVEFRRHTDTQYF

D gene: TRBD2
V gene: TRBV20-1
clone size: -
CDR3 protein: CSARDRAGGFIYEQFF

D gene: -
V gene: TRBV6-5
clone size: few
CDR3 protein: CASSYRGKTEAFF

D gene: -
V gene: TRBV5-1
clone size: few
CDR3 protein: CASSLVTGTMNTEAFF

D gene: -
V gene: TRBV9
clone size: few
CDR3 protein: CASSPGRELFF

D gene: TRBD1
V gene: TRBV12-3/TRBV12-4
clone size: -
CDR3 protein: CARKGTGGHQPQHF

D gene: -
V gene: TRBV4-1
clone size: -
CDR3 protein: CASSPPGVTYEQYF

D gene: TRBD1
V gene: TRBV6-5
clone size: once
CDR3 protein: CASSHGTGGNHYGYTF

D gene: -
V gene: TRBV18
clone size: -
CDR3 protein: CASSPDRNNEKLFF

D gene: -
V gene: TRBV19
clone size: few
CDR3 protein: CASSPEEGSYEQYF

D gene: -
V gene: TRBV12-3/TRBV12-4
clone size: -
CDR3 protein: CASTSRDLLNSPLHF

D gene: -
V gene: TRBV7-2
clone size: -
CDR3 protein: CASSLMVRDNQPQHF

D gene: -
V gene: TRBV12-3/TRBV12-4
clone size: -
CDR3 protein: CASSFPSDSSEAFF

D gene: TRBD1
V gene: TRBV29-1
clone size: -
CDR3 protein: CSGDRGIYGYTF

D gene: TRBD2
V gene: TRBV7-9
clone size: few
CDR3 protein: CASSDTSGRAYEQYF

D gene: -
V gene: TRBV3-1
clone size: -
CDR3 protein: CASSLRLGREQFF

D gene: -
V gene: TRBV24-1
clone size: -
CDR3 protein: CATSDLSGSTQYF

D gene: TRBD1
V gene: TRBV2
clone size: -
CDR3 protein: CASSRDRDGYTF

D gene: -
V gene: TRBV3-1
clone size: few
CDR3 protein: CASMEGAGALQNEQFF